This T cell receptor (beta chain) is drawn from a study of cytomegalovirus exposure and HLA in healthy donors. Whole-study findings and limits: For TCR beta chains, V- and J-gene trimming was later linked to a missense DCLRE1C variant. A previous analysis found most TCR beta V segments productive roughly 90% or roughly 30% of the time. Most sequenced TCRs were rare (though some public TCRs occurred in many donors). DRB1 had the most TCR associations and HLA-C the fewest, a later analysis found, with rates varying by HLA locus.

As regards this clone: The target antigen is unknown.

Germline V gene sequence: CDR1 LNHNV, CDR2 YYDKDF (reference sequence). The CDR3 contains 14 residues. V was clipped by 5 bases and J by 2 bases; unmatched bases: 3. This PCR relied on a set of 60 Vbeta primers and 13 Jbeta primers. TCRdb's table, derived via immunoSEQ multiplex PCR, lists solely in-frame clones and lacks some. The table lists about 120,000 clones, roughly 80% of them singletons. This TCR was recovered from a man younger than 40 in good health and CMV-seropositive. The sample was PBMCs. The chain is built from TRBV15 and TRBJ2-7; 10 positions match TRBD1. The CDR3, as DNA: TGTGCCACCAGCTGGGACAGGGGCACCTACGAGCAGTACGTC. It encodes CATSWDRGTYEQYV.